This passage covers 14 T cell receptor beta chains from one sample sequenced in a study of identical twins listed by TCRdb under 2016. Receptors were amplified or captured by 5' RACE. Sequencing was carried out with an Illumina HiSeq 2000. TCRdb redid the processing of the public reads, applying fastp at Q25 and MiXCR, and retained in-frame beta chains. Entries are consolidated by CDR3 protein sequence, retaining the most common genes and DNA. This sample lists about 920,000 distinct CDR3 sequences; roughly an eighth were detected once. Of the sample, about 1.5% falls within the top ten clones. The data also belong to a second study, concerning yellow fever vaccine responses in identical twins.

The specimen sequenced was PBMCs. Every receptor here comes from a woman between 18 and 29 years old in good health.

This chain connects TRBV11-2 to TRBJ1-2; 7 bases map to TRBD1. Losses at the gene ends were 1 base for V and 3 bases for J; bases not matched to a gene: 5. CDR3 length: 15 residues. Germline CDR1 is SGHAT and CDR2 is FQNNGV. In DNA form, the CDR3 reads TGTGCCAGCAGCTTAGCAGGAGGGGGCGACTATGGCTACACCTTC. Protein product: CASSLAGGGDYGYTF.

This clonotype was observed at least ten times. The chain combines TRBV12-3 or TRBV12-4 with TRBJ2-1, with 9 nucleotides matching TRBD1. The CDR3 runs to 15 residues. V was pared by 5 bases and J by 5 bases, with 7 bases of the junction left unmatched. As DNA, the CDR3 is TGTGCCAGCAGTCTGGGACAGGGATCGGACAATGAGCAGTTCTTC. It codes for CASSLGQGSDNEQFF.

This clonotype was picked up many times. This chain joins TRBV6-5 and TRBJ2-6; D is ambiguous. V lost 2 bases to trimming and J lost 3 bases, with 8 bases between them. CDR1 is MNHEY, CDR2 SVGAGI, per germline. The length of the CDR3 is 15 residues. This CDR3 reads CASSYRADGANVLTF. CDR3 nucleotides: TGTGCCAGCAGTTACAGGGCTGATGGGGCCAACGTCCTGACTTTC.

This clonotype was seen repeatedly, ten times or more. This chain joins TRBV12-3 or TRBV12-4 and TRBJ2-3; D is unresolved. The CDR3 is 14 residues long. Trimming took 3 bases from V and 5 from J, leaving 12 bases between them. This CDR3 is CASSFSLVQDTQYF. CDR3 sequence (DNA): TGTGCCAGCAGTTTTAGTCTAGTGCAAGATACGCAGTATTTT.

This clonotype appeared a few times. The rearrangement joins TRBV28 to TRBJ2-2; 7 bases are shared with TRBD2. The V segment lost 9 bases and the J segment 6 bases; nucleotides outside the gene matches: 10. Per the germline V gene, CDR1 is MDHEN and CDR2 is SYDVKM. The CDR3 contains 14 residues. The CDR3 sequence: CASTASGRAGELFF. DNA of the CDR3: TGTGCCAGTACGGCCTCGGGGAGGGCCGGGGAGCTGTTTTTT.

There are many counts of this clonotype. V is TRBV5-1 and J is TRBJ1-1; weak D call: TRBD1 (5 bases). The V and J ends lost 5 bases and 1 base respectively, with 15 bases between them. Germline assignment: CDR1 SGHRS and CDR2 YFSETQ. CDR3 length equals 15 residues. CDR3 nucleotide sequence: TGCGCCAGCAGGCGCGAGGGACCCACGAACACTGAAGCTTTCTTT. This gives the protein CASRREGPTNTEAFF.

This clonotype showed up just once. This chain joins TRBV29-1 and TRBJ2-1; 8 bases are a match to TRBD2. The CDR3 runs to 11 residues. Germline values: CDR1 SQVTM, CDR2 ANQGSEA. The junction had 2 bases not matched to a gene; V was cut back by 6 bases and J by 7 bases. As DNA, the CDR3 is TGCAGCGTCGGGAGGGGGAATGAGCAGTTCTTC. Its translation: CSVGRGNEQFF.

This chain joins TRBV5-1 and TRBJ1-1, with 7 positions matching TRBD1. V was clipped by 4 bases and J by 0 bases; unmatched bases: 12. In germline, CDR1 is SGHRS, CDR2 YFSETQ. The CDR3 is 17 residues long. The CDR3: CASSDPGQNILNTEAFF. As DNA, the CDR3 is TGCGCCAGCAGCGACCCGGGACAGAATATTTTGAACACTGAAGCTTTCTTT.

The J gene is TRBJ1-1, the V gene TRBV28; perhaps TRBD1 as D (5 bases). The CDR3 is made up of 13 amino acids. CDR1 is MDHEN, CDR2 SYDVKM, per germline. Trimming cost V 7 bases and J 2 bases, with 11 bases left between them. The CDR3 protein is CASTPGTNTEAFF. CDR3 nucleotides: TGTGCCAGCACCCCGGGGACTAACACTGAAGCTTTCTTT.

The table lists this clonotype with a few counts. The chain has TRBV12-3 or TRBV12-4 and TRBJ2-6, with D hard to call. This CDR3 comprises 11 residues. Trimming pared 5 bases from V and 6 bases from J, leaving 2 bases between. In DNA form, the CDR3 reads TGTGCCAGCAGTCTGGCCAACGTCCTGACTTTC. Its protein product is CASSLANVLTF.

This clonotype was observed a few times. The chain uses TRBV24-1 and TRBJ2-2; 11 bases match TRBD1. With 10 bases clipped from V and 3 bases from J, the junction kept 0 bases outside the gene matches. The CDR3 covers 13 residues. CDR1 and CDR2 (germline): KGHDR, SFDVKD. This CDR3 reads CATGQGDTGELFF. In DNA, the CDR3 is TGTGCCACGGGACAGGGGGACACCGGGGAGCTGTTTTTT.

The V call is TRBV20-1, the J call TRBJ2-7; TRBD1 agrees at 9 bases. J was trimmed by 0 bases and V by 1 base; bases with no gene match: 4. This CDR3 has 15 amino acids. CDR1 and CDR2 from the germline V gene are DFQATT and SNEGSKA (reference sequence). The CDR3 DNA sequence: TGCAGTGCTAGAGCCCGGGACAGGGCCTCCTACGAGCAGTACTTC. Translating gives CSARARDRASYEQYF.

This clonotype was picked up many times. This rearrangement joins TRBV20-1 to TRBJ2-7; TRBD2 matches at 7 bases. Germline CDR1 reads DFQATT; CDR2 reads SNEGSKA (reference sequence). The CDR3 covers 12 residues. The CDR3 reads CSLRGDTYEQYV. CDR3 DNA sequence: TGCAGCCTCCGGGGGGATACCTACGAGCAGTACGTC.

CDR3 sequence: CASSLLASPETQYF. CDR3 DNA: TGTGCCAGCAGCTTATTGGCTAGCCCAGAGACCCAGTACTTC. The chain recombines TRBV7-9 with TRBJ2-5; possible D gene TRBD2, 5 bases. The V gene's germline CDR1 is SEHNR and CDR2 FQNEAQ (reference sequence). CDR3 length: 14 amino acids. V lost 2 bases and J lost 4, with 11 bases in between.